The 15 T cell receptor beta chains in this list originate from one sample, sequenced in a study of blood T cell repertoires in COVID-19. Only in-frame clones appear in the TCRdb table, and some are missing; sequencing was by immunoSEQ multiplex PCR. Of 410,000 or so clones in the sample, 70% to 90% were seen once. Sequencing was performed on peripheral blood. These receptors were obtained from a woman in her 30s with active or convalescent COVID-19.

V gene TRBV27 combines with J gene TRBJ2-7; D may be TRBD2 (7 bases). The V gene's germline CDR1 is MNHEY and CDR2 SMNVEV (reference sequence). This CDR3 is 14 amino acids long. V was cut by 0 bases and J by 4 bases, with 10 bases left in between. The CDR3 region is CASSLSGGQYEQYF. The CDR3 coding sequence is TGTGCCAGCAGTTTATCGGGGGGGCAGTACGAGCAGTACTTC.

This chain uses TRBV6-5 with TRBJ1-2; D is perhaps TRBD1 (5 bases). V dropped 2 bases and J dropped 3 bases, with 10 bases sitting between them. The CDR3 consists of 14 residues. CDR1 and CDR2 (germline): MNHEY, SVGAGI. The CDR3 nucleotides read TGTGCCAGCAGTTACGAAGGGGCCCACTATGGCTACACCTTC. It is translated as CASSYEGAHYGYTF.

The V and J genes are TRBV10-3 and TRBJ2-7; 7 bases map to TRBD1. The length of the CDR3 is 15 residues. V trimming: 8 bases; J trimming: 4 bases; junction bases outside the gene matches: 14. Germline loops: CDR1 ENHRY, CDR2 SYGVKD. The CDR3 here is CAIVESTGSGYEQYF. The CDR3 coding sequence is TGTGCCATCGTAGAATCGACAGGGTCAGGGTACGAGCAGTACTTC.

The chain couples TRBV6-2 or TRBV6-3 to TRBJ1-1, with D perhaps TRBD1 (6 bases). Trimming removed 0 bases from V and 0 bases from J, with 11 bases in between. The germline CDR1 and CDR2 sequences are MNHEY and SVGEGT. The CDR3 runs 16 residues. CDR3 sequence: CASSYSRTDLNTEAFF. CDR3 nucleotides: TGTGCCAGCAGTTACTCCCGGACAGACCTGAACACTGAAGCTTTCTTT.

This clone was detected a few times. The genes are TRBV3-1 (or the pseudogene TRBV3-2) and TRBJ2-7; D not resolved. The CDR3 contains 14 residues. V was clipped by 4 bases and J by 2 bases, with 12 bases between them. Germline V gene sequence: CDR1 LGHDT, CDR2 YNNKEL (reference sequence). CDR3 sequence: CASSPRTETYEQYF. DNA of the CDR3: TGTGCCAGCAGCCCGAGAACGGAGACCTACGAGCAGTACTTC.

The chain employs TRBV18 and TRBJ2-2; TRBD2 matches at 9 bases. The ends lost 0 bases at V and 1 base at J; junction bases unmatched: 0. Germline-derived CDR1 and CDR2 are KGHSH and LQKENI. The CDR3 spans 16 residues. As DNA, the CDR3 is TGTGCCAGCTCACCACCAGCGGGGGGGAACACCGGGGAGCTGTTTTTT. Translating gives CASSPPAGGNTGELFF.

The rearrangement uses TRBV6-5 and TRBJ2-7; 7 nucleotides match TRBD1. V lost 7 bases and J lost 1; bases outside the gene matches: 10. Germline loops: CDR1 MNHEY, CDR2 SVGAGI. The CDR3 spans 15 residues. The CDR3 region is CASTLLRDRSYEQYF. CDR3 DNA sequence: TGTGCCAGCACCCTGCTCCGGGACAGATCCTACGAGCAGTACTTC.

The rearrangement links TRBV6-5 to TRBJ1-2; 10 bases are a match to TRBD1. This CDR3 contains 15 residues. V lost 4 bases, J lost 8 bases, and 10 bases stayed unmatched. Per germline, CDR1 MNHEY and CDR2 SVGAGI. The CDR3 DNA follows: TGTGCCAGCAGTTTAGACAGGGGGCGATCTGGCGGCTACACCTTC. Translation gives CASSLDRGRSGGYTF.

J is TRBJ2-2 and V is TRBV10-2; 11 nucleotides align to TRBD1. CDR1 and CDR2 from the germline V gene are WSHSY and SAAADI. J was trimmed by 6 bases and V by 6 bases; bases with no gene match: 9. The CDR3 runs to 16 residues. CDR3 loop: CASSGQGAVIAGELFF. The CDR3 DNA sequence: TGCGCCAGCAGCGGACAGGGGGCGGTGATCGCCGGGGAGCTGTTTTTT.

This clone showed up just a few times. The chain has TRBV6-1 and TRBJ1-2; tentative D call: TRBD1 (5 bases). The CDR3 is made up of 13 amino acids. V lost 2 bases and J lost 5, with 9 bases in between. The germline gives CDR1 MNHNS, CDR2 SASEGT. The CDR3 loop reads CASSEKTVYGYTF. CDR3 bases: TGTGCCAGCAGTGAAAAGACAGTTTATGGCTACACCTTC.

The chain is built from TRBV2 and TRBJ1-4; TRBD1 might be the D (5 bases). The germline V and J ends were trimmed by 3 bases and 6 bases, with 11 bases remaining between them. The CDR3 covers 14 residues. The germline V gene encodes CDR1 SNHLY and CDR2 FYNNEI. The CDR3 sequence is CASSESGGDEKLFF. As DNA, the CDR3 is TGTGCCAGCAGTGAGTCGGGGGGGGATGAAAAACTGTTTTTT.

The chain couples TRBV9 to TRBJ1-5; TRBD1 agrees at 10 bases. CDR1 is SGDLS and CDR2 is YYNGEE in the germline V gene. V lost 3 bases, J lost 5 bases, and 5 bases stayed unmatched. The CDR3 spans 15 residues. In DNA form, the CDR3 reads TGTGCCAGCAGCGCTTCGACAGGGGGCGATCAGCCCCAGCATTTT. It yields the protein CASSASTGGDQPQHF. Using reference TRBV9 and TRBJ1-5 for the parts outside the CDR3, the full variable domain is DSGVTQTPKHLITATGQRVTLRCSPRSGDLSVYWYQQSLDQGLQFLIQYYNGEERAKGNILERFSAQQFPDLHSELNLSSLELGDSALYFCASSASTGGDQPQHFGDGTRLSIL.

The chain combines TRBV18 with TRBJ2-5, with TRBD2 as a possible D gene (6 bases). V lost 3 bases, J lost 5 bases, and 10 bases lay in between. Looked up from germline, CDR1 is KGHSH and CDR2 is LQKENI. The CDR3 contains 13 residues. CDR3 region: CASSPGEVETQYF. The CDR3 coding sequence is TGTGCCAGCTCACCGGGGGAGGTCGAGACCCAGTACTTC.

The chain employs TRBV3-1 (or the pseudogene TRBV3-2) and TRBJ1-2; TRBD1 matches at 7 bases. This CDR3 spans 14 amino acids. Trimming cost V 0 bases and J 6 bases; bases outside gene matches: 4. The germline V gene has CDR1 LGHDT and CDR2 YNNKEL (reference sequence). CDR3 sequence (DNA): TGTGCCAGCAGCCAAGATCTCGACAGGGATGGCTACACCTTC. Protein: CASSQDLDRDGYTF.

This chain connects TRBV18 to TRBJ2-7; 7 bases match TRBD1. Germline V lookup: CDR1 KGHSH, CDR2 LQKENI. After removal of 3 bases from V and 0 bases from J, the junction contained 11 bases not matched to a gene. This CDR3 spans 17 amino acids. In DNA form, the CDR3 reads TGTGCCAGCTCACCCCGCCACCCTCGGGACAGCTCCTACGAGCAGTACTTC. It yields the protein CASSPRHPRDSSYEQYF.